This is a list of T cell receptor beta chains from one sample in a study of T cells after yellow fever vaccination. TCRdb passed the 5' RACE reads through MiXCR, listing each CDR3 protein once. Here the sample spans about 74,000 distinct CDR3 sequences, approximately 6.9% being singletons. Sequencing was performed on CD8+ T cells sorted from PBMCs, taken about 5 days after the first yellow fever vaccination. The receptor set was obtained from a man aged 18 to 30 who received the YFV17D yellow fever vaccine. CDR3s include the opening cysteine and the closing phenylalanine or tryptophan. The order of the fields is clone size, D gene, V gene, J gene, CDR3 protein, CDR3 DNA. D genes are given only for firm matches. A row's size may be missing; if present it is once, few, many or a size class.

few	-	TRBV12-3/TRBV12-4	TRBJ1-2	CASSLLGKGLGDGYTF	TGTGCCAGCAGTTTATTGGGCAAGGGGCTCGGCGATGGCTACACCTTC
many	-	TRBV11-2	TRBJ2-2	CASSLANLGRNTGELFF	TGTGCCAGCAGCTTAGCTAACTTAGGCCGTAACACCGGGGAGCTGTTTTTT
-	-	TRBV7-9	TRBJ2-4	CASSLISLAKNIQYF	TGTGCCAGCAGCTTAATTTCCCTAGCCAAAAACATTCAGTACTTC
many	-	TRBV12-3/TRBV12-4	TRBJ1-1	CASSPHGNTEAFF	TGTGCCAGCAGTCCTCATGGGAACACTGAAGCTTTCTTT
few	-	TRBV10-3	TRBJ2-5	CAISNALGLGETQYF	TGTGCCATCAGTAACGCCCTGGGCCTGGGGGAGACCCAGTACTTC
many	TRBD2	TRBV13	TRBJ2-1	CASSTLAGQDNEQFF	TGTGCCAGCAGCACCTTAGCGGGGCAGGACAATGAGCAGTTCTTC
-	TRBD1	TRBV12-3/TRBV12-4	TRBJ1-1	CASSSGTGITEAFF	TGTGCCAGCAGTTCGGGGACAGGGATCACTGAAGCTTTCTTT
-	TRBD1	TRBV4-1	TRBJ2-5	CASSRYFDRGQETQYF	TGCGCCAGCAGCCGCTACTTTGACAGGGGGCAGGAGACCCAGTACTTC
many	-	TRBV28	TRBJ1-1	CASSLRGSGTEAFF	TGTGCCAGCAGTTTAAGGGGGTCAGGCACTGAAGCTTTCTTT
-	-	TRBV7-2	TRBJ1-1	CASRSTTENTEAFF	TGTGCCAGCAGATCAACGACAGAGAACACTGAAGCTTTCTTT
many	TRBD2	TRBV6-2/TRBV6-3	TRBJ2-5	CASISLAGGVQETQYF	TGTGCCAGCATCTCACTAGCGGGCGGCGTCCAAGAGACCCAGTACTTC
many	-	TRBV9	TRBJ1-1	CASSTGEGFAEAFF	TGTGCCAGCAGCACCGGGGAAGGATTCGCTGAAGCTTTCTTT
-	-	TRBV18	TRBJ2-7	CASSPRGVTILGYEQYF	TGTGCCAGCTCACCAAGAGGTGTCACCATTTTGGGATACGAGCAGTACTTC
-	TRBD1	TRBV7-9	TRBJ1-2	CASSLGRTGGYGYTF	TGTGCCAGCAGCTTAGGGCGCACAGGGGGGTATGGCTACACCTTC
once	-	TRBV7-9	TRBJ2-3	CASSPFGDTQYF	TGTGCCAGCAGCCCATTTGGAGATACGCAGTATTTT
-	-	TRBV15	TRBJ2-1	CATSSTGGWDEQFF	TGTGCCACCAGCAGTACAGGAGGTTGGGATGAGCAGTTCTTC
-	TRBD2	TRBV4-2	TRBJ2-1	CGSSQDLGGGYNEQFF	TGTGGCAGCAGCCAAGATCTTGGGGGGGGATACAATGAGCAGTTCTTC
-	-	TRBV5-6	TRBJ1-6	CASSLAMSPSPLHF	TGTGCCAGCAGCTTGGCCATGTCGCCTTCACCCCTCCACTTT
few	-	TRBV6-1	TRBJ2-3	CASRTAGSTDTQYF	TGTGCCAGCCGGACAGCGGGGAGCACAGATACGCAGTATTTT
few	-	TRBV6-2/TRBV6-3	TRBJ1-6	CASNPTTSSPLHF	TGTGCCAGCAACCCGACGACATCCTCACCCCTCCACTTT
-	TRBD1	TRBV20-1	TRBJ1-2	CSARVQGYGYTF	TGCAGTGCTAGAGTACAGGGGTATGGCTACACCTTC
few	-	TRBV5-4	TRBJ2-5	CASSLLETVRQETQYF	TGTGCCAGCAGCTTGCTCGAGACAGTGAGACAAGAGACCCAGTACTTC